Following are 20 T cell receptor beta chains from one sample sequenced in a study of blood T cell repertoires in COVID-19. Sequenced by immunoSEQ multiplex PCR; TCRdb stores in-frame clones only, minus some. This sample has more than 150,000 clones; roughly 84% occur once, and the top ten carry roughly an eighth. What was sequenced was peripheral blood. These receptors were obtained from a man aged 18 to 30 with active or convalescent COVID-19.

The rearrangement uses TRBV24-1 and TRBJ2-2; D unclear. The germline gives CDR1 KGHDR, CDR2 SFDVKD. This CDR3 contains 13 residues. V gave up 4 bases and J gave up 6 bases, with 8 bases separating them. The CDR3 DNA reads TGTGCCACCAGTGACCGCGTACCCGGGGAGCTGTTTTTT. This translates into CATSDRVPGELFF.

The chain combines TRBV28 with TRBJ2-7; 8 nucleotides line up with TRBD1. Germline V gives CDR1 MDHEN, CDR2 SYDVKM. Trimming at V came to 7 bases and at J to 3 bases, leaving 8 bases not matched to a gene. The CDR3 runs 14 residues. The CDR3 here is CASNKGQEIYEQYF. The CDR3 nucleotides are TGTGCCAGCAACAAGGGACAGGAGATCTACGAGCAGTACTTC.

The chain carries TRBV19 and TRBJ1-1, with D possibly matching TRBD1 (5 bases). This CDR3 region has 15 residues. Germline-derived CDR1 and CDR2 are LNHDA and SQIVND (reference sequence). V was clipped by 6 bases and J by 6 bases, with 20 bases between them. CDR3 residues: CASRRTVGGSAEAFF. The CDR3 DNA sequence: TGTGCCAGTAGGCGTACAGTGGGGGGATCCGCTGAAGCTTTCTTT.

The J gene is TRBJ2-4, the V gene TRBV2, with 14 bases matching TRBD2. There are 18 residues in the CDR3. V shed 10 bases and J 0 bases; nucleotides not matched to a gene: 11. The germline V gene encodes CDR1 SNHLY and CDR2 FYNNEI. CDR3 region: CAIRGLAGVELAKNIQYF. CDR3 coding DNA: TGTGCCATCAGGGGACTAGCGGGAGTGGAGCTAGCCAAAAACATTCAGTACTTC.

This clone was picked up a small number of times. CDR3 bases: TGTGCCAGCAGCGCCTCGGGAGGGTACTATGGCTACACCTTC. It yields the protein CASSASGGYYGYTF. The J gene is TRBJ1-2, the V gene TRBV12-1. TRBV12-1 is flagged as a pseudogene. The CDR3 is 14 residues long.

V gene TRBV19 combines with J gene TRBJ2-2, with a weak D call TRBD2 (6 bases). This CDR3 region has 16 residues. V was trimmed by 5 bases and J by 0 bases, leaving 13 bases between them. Per germline, CDR1 LNHDA and CDR2 SQIVND (reference sequence). The chain's CDR3 is CASSVFSGTNTGELFF. CDR3 nucleotides: TGTGCCAGTAGTGTATTTAGCGGAACGAACACCGGGGAGCTGTTTTTT.

The V call is TRBV11-3, the J call TRBJ1-5, with 12 bases aligning to TRBD1. CDR1 and CDR2 (germline): SGHNT, YENEEA. This CDR3 has 19 residues. With 1 base clipped from V and 1 base from J, the junction kept 8 bases outside the gene matches. The CDR3 protein is CASSLGRDRGPWSNQPQHF. CDR3 nucleotides: TGTGCCAGCAGCTTAGGTAGGGACAGGGGGCCTTGGAGCAATCAGCCCCAGCATTTT. Together with reference TRBV11-3 and TRBJ1-5, the CDR3 gives the full variable domain: EAGVVQSPRYKIIEKKQPVAFWCNPISGHNTLYWYLQNLGQGPELLIRYENEEAVDDSQLPKDRFSAERLKGVDSTLKIQPAELGDSAVYLCASSLGRDRGPWSNQPQHFGDGTRLSIL.

This clone was counted only a few times. The rearrangement uses TRBV6-4 and TRBJ2-6; D not resolved. Germline V lookup: CDR1 MRHNA, CDR2 SNTAGT. The CDR3 length is 14 residues. V dropped 3 bases and J dropped 0 bases, with 3 bases sitting between them. CDR3 in amino acids: CASSDNSGANVLTF. For the CDR3, the DNA is TGTGCCAGCAGTGATAACTCTGGGGCCAACGTCCTGACTTTC.

The chain combines TRBV6-5 with TRBJ2-5; 9 nucleotides agree with TRBD1. Germline V lookup: CDR1 MNHEY, CDR2 SVGAGI. Unmatched junction bases numbered 4, after V lost 6 bases and J lost 5 bases. This CDR3 has 13 amino acids. CDR3 nucleotides: TGTGCCAGCAGCCGGACAGGGGTTGAGACCCAGTACTTC. Translated: CASSRTGVETQYF.

This clone was seen a single time. The CDR3 DNA is TGTGCCAGCAGTTACTTCGGGACAGGTGGCCAAGAGACCCAGTACTTC. Residues: CASSYFGTGGQETQYF. The V gene is TRBV6-5, the J gene TRBJ2-5, with 8 positions matching TRBD1. CDR3 length equals 16 residues. Per the germline V gene, CDR1 is MNHEY and CDR2 is SVGAGI. Germline trimming cut 1 base from V and 1 base from J; bases unmatched to any gene: 5.

This clone has only a few counts. V usage is TRBV5-1 and J usage is TRBJ2-7; 8 bases map to TRBD1. J was trimmed by 2 bases and V by 1 base; bases with no gene match: 8. The CDR3 has 16 amino acids. Germline loops: CDR1 SGHRS, CDR2 YFSETQ. Here the CDR3 reads CASSLLWGQETYEQYF. The CDR3 DNA sequence: TGCGCCAGCAGCTTGTTGTGGGGACAGGAAACCTACGAGCAGTACTTC.

The J gene is TRBJ2-3, the V gene TRBV18; D may be TRBD1 (6 bases). Trimming stripped 5 bases from V and 0 bases from J, with 9 bases between. Per the germline V gene, CDR1 is KGHSH and CDR2 is LQKENI. The CDR3 has 14 residues. The CDR3 bases are TGTGCCAGCTCAGGCGGACAGAGCACAGATACGCAGTATTTT. The encoded protein is CASSGGQSTDTQYF.

This chain links TRBV6-4 with TRBJ2-3; 8 bases are a match to TRBD2. The V segment lost 5 bases and the J segment 2 bases; nucleotides outside the gene matches: 3. The CDR3 is 14 amino acids. Germline CDR1 is MRHNA and CDR2 is SNTAGT. The CDR3 here is CASSNSGDTDTQYF. The CDR3 bases are TGTGCCAGCAGTAATAGCGGGGACACAGATACGCAGTATTTT.

The rearrangement uses TRBV9 and TRBJ2-6; no clear D. Germline V CDR1 and CDR2: SGDLS, YYNGEE. The V and J ends lost 2 bases and 0 bases respectively, with 3 bases between them. CDR3 length: 14 residues. The CDR3, as DNA: TGTGCCAGCAGCGTCAGCTCTGGGGCCAACGTCCTGACTTTC. It codes for CASSVSSGANVLTF.

The count of this clone is one. This CDR3 is CASTGAGGNTIYF. DNA of the CDR3: TGTGCCAGCACAGGGGCTGGTGGAAACACCATATATTTT. The chain links TRBV27 to TRBJ1-3, with a possible D match to TRBD1 (6 bases). CDR1 MNHEY and CDR2 SMNVEV come from the germline V gene (reference sequence). The ends were cut back, 7 bases at V and 3 bases at J, with 10 bases in the middle. The CDR3 has 13 amino acids.

The chain has TRBV27 and TRBJ2-3; D possibly corresponds to TRBD2 (6 bases). V gave up 4 bases and J gave up 2 bases, with 19 bases separating them. Germline CDR1 is MNHEY and CDR2 is SMNVEV (reference sequence). The CDR3 loop spans 17 amino acids. The CDR3 coding sequence is TGTGCCAGCAGTTCCCGGGGGAGAGGACCAAACACAGATACGCAGTATTTT. Translation: CASSSRGRGPNTDTQYF.

The genes are TRBV7-9 and TRBJ1-1; TRBD1 matches 9 bases. The CDR3 totals 14 residues. Germline trimming cut 6 bases from V and 4 bases from J; bases unmatched to any gene: 6. The germline V gene encodes CDR1 SEHNR and CDR2 FQNEAQ (reference sequence). CDR3 nucleotides: TGTGCCAGCAGGTCCGGGACAGGGAGCACTGAAGCTTTCTTT. Translating gives CASRSGTGSTEAFF.

The chain recombines TRBV9 with TRBJ1-1; D gene unclear. CDR1 is SGDLS and CDR2 is YYNGEE in the germline V gene. Trimming took 0 bases from V and 0 from J, leaving 6 bases between them. The CDR3 contains 14 residues. The CDR3 sequence: CASSVGTVNTEAFF. The CDR3 DNA reads TGTGCCAGCAGCGTAGGAACAGTGAACACTGAAGCTTTCTTT.

This clone appeared a single time. This rearrangement joins TRBV3-1 (or the pseudogene TRBV3-2) to TRBJ1-4; D possibly corresponds to TRBD1 (5 bases). CDR3 length: 14 residues. Trimming took 3 bases from V and 8 from J, leaving 13 bases between them. Germline V gives CDR1 LGHDT, CDR2 YNNKEL (reference sequence). The CDR3 DNA reads as TGTGCCAGCAGCCAGCAGGGTTTACGAGAAAAACTGTTTTTT. This translates into CASSQQGLREKLFF.

The V gene is TRBV7-9, the J gene TRBJ1-5, with TRBD1 matching 7 bases. Per the germline V gene, CDR1 is SEHNR and CDR2 is FQNEAQ (reference sequence). V shed 5 bases, J shed 2 bases, and the junction held 3 bases outside the gene matches. The CDR3 totals 14 residues. CDR3: CASSPQGGNQPQHF. In DNA form, the CDR3 reads TGTGCCAGCAGCCCTCAGGGGGGCAATCAGCCCCAGCATTTT.